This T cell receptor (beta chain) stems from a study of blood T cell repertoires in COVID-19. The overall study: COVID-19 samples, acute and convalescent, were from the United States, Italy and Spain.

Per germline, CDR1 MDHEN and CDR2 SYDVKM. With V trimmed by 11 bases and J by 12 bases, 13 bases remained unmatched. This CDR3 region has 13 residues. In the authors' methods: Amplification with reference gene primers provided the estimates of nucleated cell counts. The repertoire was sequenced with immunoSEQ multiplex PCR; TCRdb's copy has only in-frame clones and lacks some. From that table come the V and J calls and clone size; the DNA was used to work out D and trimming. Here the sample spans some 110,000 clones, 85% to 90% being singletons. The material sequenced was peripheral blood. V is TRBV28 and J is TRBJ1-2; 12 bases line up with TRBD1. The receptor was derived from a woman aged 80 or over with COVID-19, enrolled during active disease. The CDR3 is CAALGTGGAKNTF. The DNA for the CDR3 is TGTGCCGCCCTCGGGACAGGGGGCGCGAAAAACACCTTC.